The TCR beta chain under discussion was sequenced for a study of cytomegalovirus exposure and HLA in healthy donors. Unmatched junction bases numbered 9, after V lost 9 bases and J lost 1 base. The CDR3 has 14 amino acids. CDR1 is LNHNV, CDR2 YYDKDF, per germline (reference sequence). As concerns this clone: No antigen is known for it.

Study conclusions and caveats: In a later analysis, HLA-associated TCR beta chains were more clonally expanded than equally common others.

Regarding donors, all were healthy bone marrow donors. Researchers ran the PCR with 60 Vbeta and 13 Jbeta primers. Libraries were prepared by immunoSEQ multiplex PCR; TCRdb keeps only in-frame clonotypes and omits some of them. Of some 200,000 clones listed, roughly 84% are singletons. Sequences were obtained from PBMCs. The V and J genes are TRBV15 and TRBJ2-7; TRBD2 matches at 7 bases. The TCR originated in a man aged 50 or older in good health and CMV-seronegative. CDR3 bases: TGTGCCACTAGGGATGGCGGGAGATCCTACGAGCAGTACTTC. The encoded protein is CATRDGGRSYEQYF.